A single sample gave rise to the 21 T cell receptor beta chains below, sequenced in a study of blood T cell repertoires in COVID-19. Profiled with immunoSEQ multiplex PCR; TCRdb holds only in-frame clones, not every one. The repertoire holds 80,000 or so clones, with about nine tenths as singletons. Sample: peripheral blood. Receptor source: a woman aged 45-65 years in a cohort sampled during active COVID-19.

This clone appeared a single time. V is TRBV7-2 and J is TRBJ2-2; 7 nucleotides align to TRBD2. Germline values: CDR1 SGHTA, CDR2 FQGNSA. The CDR3 covers 18 residues. With V trimmed by 3 bases and J by 0 bases, 10 bases remained unmatched. CDR3 sequence (DNA): TGTGCCAGCAGCTTGGGAAAATGGGGGGGTGCGAACACCGGGGAGCTGTTTTTT. It translates to CASSLGKWGGANTGELFF.

The V gene is TRBV7-9, the J gene TRBJ1-2; 9 nucleotides line up with TRBD1. The CDR3 extends over 15 amino acids. Germline CDR1 and CDR2: SEHNR and FQNEAQ (reference sequence). V lost 3 bases, J lost 8 bases, and 10 bases stayed unmatched. The CDR3: CASSFSDRGPIGYTF. In nucleotides, the CDR3 is TGTGCCAGCAGCTTCTCGGACAGGGGCCCAATCGGCTACACCTTC.

V gene TRBV27 combines with J gene TRBJ1-5; D is possibly TRBD1 (6 bases). The CDR3 extends over 15 amino acids. The germline CDR1 and CDR2 sequences are MNHEY and SMNVEV (reference sequence). V lost 6 bases and J lost 0, with 12 bases in between. The CDR3 here is CASSVRGASNQPQHF. In nucleotides, the CDR3 is TGTGCCAGCAGCGTGCGGGGGGCTAGCAATCAGCCCCAGCATTTT.

This chain uses TRBV3-1 (or the pseudogene TRBV3-2) with TRBJ2-4; 13 nucleotides agree with TRBD2. The CDR3 consists of 16 residues. Germline lookup yields CDR1 LGHDT and CDR2 YNNKEL (reference sequence). Losses at the gene ends were 3 bases for V and 6 bases for J; bases not matched to a gene: 5. The CDR3 coding sequence is TGTGCCAGCAGCCAGTGGACTAGCGGGAGCAGAAACATTCAGTACTTC. Translated: CASSQWTSGSRNIQYF.

This rearrangement joins TRBV4-1 to TRBJ1-3; the D is unclear. This CDR3 spans 15 amino acids. V lost 4 bases and J lost 1, with 11 bases in between. Germline CDR1 MGHRA, CDR2 YSYEKL. In nucleotides, the CDR3 is TGCGCCAGCAGCCCTGTACGGGATTCTGGAAACACCATATATTTT. It is translated as CASSPVRDSGNTIYF.

The rearrangement links TRBV30 to TRBJ1-1; TRBD1 might be the D (6 bases). V dropped 0 bases and J dropped 4 bases, with 12 bases sitting between them. Per germline, CDR1 GTSNPN and CDR2 SVGIG (reference sequence). This CDR3 has 14 amino acids. The CDR3 loop is CAWSVGGGGTEAFF. DNA of the CDR3: TGTGCCTGGAGTGTTGGAGGGGGGGGCACTGAAGCTTTCTTT.

This clone was seen only a few times. The chain links TRBV7-3 to TRBJ1-6; 8 bases are shared with TRBD1. The CDR3 totals 13 residues. Trimming cost V 7 bases and J 9 bases; bases outside gene matches: 5. Germline V gene lookup returns CDR1 SGHTA and CDR2 FQGTGA. The CDR3 bases are TGTGCCAGCACCCGCGACAGGGGTTCACCCCTCCACTTT. Translation gives CASTRDRGSPLHF.

This chain joins TRBV7-9 and TRBJ1-1; tentative D call: TRBD1 (6 bases). V lost 2 bases and J lost 0, with 7 bases in between. From germline, CDR1 is SEHNR and CDR2 FQNEAQ (reference sequence). The CDR3 has 14 amino acids. In DNA form, the CDR3 reads TGTGCCAGCAGCTTACAGGGGTTGAACACTGAAGCTTTCTTT. It translates to CASSLQGLNTEAFF.

This chain links TRBV11-3 with TRBJ1-1; TRBD1 matches at 8 bases. Germline assignment: CDR1 SGHNT and CDR2 YENEEA. After removal of 1 base from V and 11 bases from J, the junction contained 3 bases not matched to a gene. CDR3 length: 12 amino acids. As DNA, the CDR3 is TGTGCCAGCAGCTTAGGGACAGGGCGGGCTTTCTTT. As protein: CASSLGTGRAFF.

The V and J genes are TRBV7-6 and TRBJ1-4, with 8 positions matching TRBD1. The germline CDR1 and CDR2 sequences are SGHVS and FNYEAQ. The CDR3 contains 15 residues. Trimming removed 4 bases from V and 5 bases from J; junction bases left unmatched: 6. The chain's CDR3 is CASSSTGGANEKLFF. CDR3 sequence (DNA): TGTGCCAGCAGCTCTACAGGGGGTGCAAATGAAAAACTGTTTTTT.

This clone was detected only once. V gene TRBV25-1 combines with J gene TRBJ2-2, with TRBD1 matching over 10 bases. Germline V gene lookup returns CDR1 MGHDK and CDR2 SYGVNS. The CDR3 has 14 residues. Trimming removed 6 bases from V and 4 bases from J; junction bases left unmatched: 2. The CDR3: CASRWTGGTGELFF. CDR3 DNA sequence: TGTGCCAGCAGATGGACAGGGGGCACCGGGGAGCTGTTTTTT.

V usage is TRBV28 and J usage is TRBJ2-4; D possibly corresponds to TRBD1 (6 bases). V was clipped by 7 bases and J by 4 bases, with 14 bases between them. The length of the CDR3 is 14 residues. The germline gives CDR1 MDHEN, CDR2 SYDVKM. CDR3 in DNA: TGTGCCAGCAAGATCCCGGGACAAAAAAACATTCAGTACTTC. Protein sequence: CASKIPGQKNIQYF.

The rearrangement links TRBV6-6 to TRBJ2-7; D gene uncertain. Between the trimmed V and J ends, which lost 2 bases and 3 bases, there was a span of 8 bases. The CDR3 has 13 amino acids. Germline loops: CDR1 MNHNY, CDR2 SVGAGI (reference sequence). In DNA, the CDR3 is TGTGCCAGCAGTTACGTGGCAGACTACGAGCAGTACTTC. This gives the protein CASSYVADYEQYF.

The V gene is TRBV19, the J gene TRBJ2-7, with 7 bases aligning to TRBD1. The junction had 18 bases not matched to a gene; V was cut back by 1 base and J by 6 bases. This CDR3 spans 18 amino acids. CDR1 is LNHDA, CDR2 SQIVND, per germline (reference sequence). CDR3 coding DNA: TGTGCCAGTAGTATAGCCCCAACACTACAGGGGAGATGGGGCGAGCAGTACTTC. Translating gives CASSIAPTLQGRWGEQYF.

This rearrangement joins TRBV6-2 or TRBV6-3 to TRBJ2-1; 7 bases align to TRBD1. The V and J ends lost 3 bases and 0 bases, in that order; junction bases with no gene match: 5. CDR1 and CDR2 from the germline V gene are MNHEY and SVGEGT. The CDR3 sequence is 16 residues long. For the CDR3, the DNA is TGTGCCAGCAGTTATTCCAGGGGGAGCTCCTACAATGAGCAGTTCTTC. The encoded protein is CASSYSRGSSYNEQFF.

This rearrangement joins TRBV7-3 to TRBJ2-5, with D maybe TRBD2 (5 bases). The V gene lost 5 bases and the J gene lost 2 bases, with 12 bases spanning the gap. The CDR3 totals 14 residues. The germline gives CDR1 SGHTA, CDR2 FQGTGA. In nucleotides, the CDR3 is TGTGCCAGCAGCCCCTTCAGAGGGCAAGAGACCCAGTACTTC. It specifies CASSPFRGQETQYF.

V gene TRBV7-9 combines with J gene TRBJ1-3, with D perhaps matching TRBD1 (5 bases). From germline, CDR1 is SEHNR and CDR2 FQNEAQ (reference sequence). V was cut by 3 bases and J by 4 bases, with 13 bases left in between. This CDR3 spans 15 amino acids. In DNA, the CDR3 is TGTGCCAGCAGCTTGGGACTCGGAGAAGGAAACACCATATATTTT. This translates into CASSLGLGEGNTIYF.

The rearrangement uses TRBV2 and TRBJ1-6, with D perhaps TRBD1 (6 bases). This CDR3 has 14 residues. In germline, CDR1 is SNHLY, CDR2 FYNNEI. Trimming shortened V by 3 bases and J by 5 bases, and 8 bases separated the two germline ends. The DNA of the CDR3 is TGTGCCAGCAGTGACCGACAGGATAATTCACCCCTCCACTTT. Its protein is CASSDRQDNSPLHF.

The chain uses TRBV12-3 or TRBV12-4 and TRBJ1-1; the match to TRBD1 covers 8 bases. The V gene end was trimmed by 6 bases and the J gene end by 11 bases; junction bases not matched to a gene: 11. This CDR3 comprises 13 residues. CDR3 DNA sequence: TGTGCCAGCAGCCACCGAGGGAGGACAGGGGCTTTCTTT. This gives the protein CASSHRGRTGAFF.

The rearrangement uses TRBV28 and TRBJ2-3; the match to TRBD2 covers 16 bases. V trimming: 8 bases; J trimming: 0 bases; junction bases outside the gene matches: 8. Per the germline V gene, CDR1 is MDHEN and CDR2 is SYDVKM. CDR3 size: 18 residues. The CDR3 coding sequence is TGTGCCAGCGGATCGGGACTAGCGGGAGGGACTAGCACAGATACGCAGTATTTT. Amino acids: CASGSGLAGGTSTDTQYF.

The J gene is TRBJ2-7, the V gene TRBV2, with TRBD1 matching over 10 bases. The CDR3 runs to 14 residues. Per the germline V gene, CDR1 is SNHLY and CDR2 is FYNNEI. Trimming at V came to 6 bases and at J to 2 bases, leaving 4 bases not matched to a gene. The CDR3 region is CASRWDRGTYEQYF. The CDR3 nucleotides read TGTGCCAGCAGGTGGGACAGGGGAACCTACGAGCAGTACTTC.